This TCR beta chain was identified in a study of response to subunit inactivated influenza vaccine. Using its own MiXCR run on the RT-PCR reads, TCRdb lists one record per CDR3 protein. The sample has some 500,000 distinct CDR3 sequences, 10% to 15% seen once; the top ten hold roughly 13%. This clonotype showed up just a few times. Its antigen is still unknown. Overall study findings and caveats: Authors suggested each seasonal influenza vaccination recruits few new T cells.

The CDR3 consists of 14 residues. The V gene's germline CDR1 is SGHKS and CDR2 YYEKEE (reference sequence). Between the trimmed V and J ends, which lost 3 bases and 3 bases, there was a span of 12 bases. The sample in question was PBMCs from blood, obtained around seven weeks after vaccination. The V call is TRBV5-5, the J call TRBJ2-5; D not resolved. The clonotype was recovered from a man aged 50-59 years who received an inactivated influenza vaccine. CDR3: CASSWTAAEETQYF. In DNA form, the CDR3 reads TGTGCCAGCAGCTGGACGGCGGCAGAAGAGACCCAGTACTTC.